This T cell receptor beta chain stems from a study of identical twins. Findings and limits, study-wide: Beta out-of-frame sequences displayed a weaker excess of sharing between twins.

Concerning this clonotype itself: Its antigen is undetermined.

The V end lost 0 bases, the J end lost 6 bases, and 9 bases lay between the germline ends. Germline lookup yields CDR1 MNHEY and CDR2 SVGAGI. The CDR3 spans 14 residues. TCRdb re-derived calls from the 5' RACE reads in MiXCR, one entry per CDR3 protein. The table lists roughly 350,000 distinct CDR3 sequences, over 9% of them singletons. The same sample was also used in a study of yellow fever vaccine responses in identical twins.

This sequence joins TRBV6-5 and TRBJ2-1, with a weak D call TRBD1 (5 bases). The source is a young woman in good health. Sequencing was carried out using CD8+ T cells sorted from blood. The CDR3 loop reads CASSYSKTGNEQFF. CDR3 sequence (DNA): TGTGCCAGCAGTTACTCGAAAACAGGCAATGAGCAGTTCTTC.